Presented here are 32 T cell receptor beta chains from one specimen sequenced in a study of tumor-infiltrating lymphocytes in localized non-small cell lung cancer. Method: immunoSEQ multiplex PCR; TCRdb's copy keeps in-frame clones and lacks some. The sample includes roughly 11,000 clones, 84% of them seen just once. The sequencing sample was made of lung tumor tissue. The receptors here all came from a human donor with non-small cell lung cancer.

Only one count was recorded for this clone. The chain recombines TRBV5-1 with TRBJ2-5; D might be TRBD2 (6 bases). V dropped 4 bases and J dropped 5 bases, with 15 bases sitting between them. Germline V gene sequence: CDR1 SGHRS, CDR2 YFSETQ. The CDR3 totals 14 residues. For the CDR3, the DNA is TGCGCCAGCAGCCCGGGCGGGGCCCGGGAGACCCAGTACTTC. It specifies CASSPGGARETQYF. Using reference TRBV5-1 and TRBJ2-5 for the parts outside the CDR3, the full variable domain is KAGVTQTPRYLIKTRGQQVTLSCSPISGHRSVSWYQQTPGQGLQFLFEYFSETQRNKGNFPGRFSGRQFSNSRSEMNVSTLELGDSALYLCASSPGGARETQYFGPGTRLLVL.

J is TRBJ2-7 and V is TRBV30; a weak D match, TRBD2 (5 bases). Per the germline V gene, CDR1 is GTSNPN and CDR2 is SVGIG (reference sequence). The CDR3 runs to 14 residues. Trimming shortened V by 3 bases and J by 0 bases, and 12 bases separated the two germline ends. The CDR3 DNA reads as TGTGCCTGGAGGAGAGCGGTCGGCTCCTACGAGCAGTACTTC. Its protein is CAWRRAVGSYEQYF.

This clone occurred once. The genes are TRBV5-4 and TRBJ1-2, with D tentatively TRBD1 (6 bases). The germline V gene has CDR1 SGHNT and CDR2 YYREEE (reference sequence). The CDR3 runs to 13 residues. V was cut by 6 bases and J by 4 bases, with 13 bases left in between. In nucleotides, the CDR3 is TGTGCCAGCAAGGAACAGGGTCTCTATGGCTACACCTTC. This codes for CASKEQGLYGYTF.

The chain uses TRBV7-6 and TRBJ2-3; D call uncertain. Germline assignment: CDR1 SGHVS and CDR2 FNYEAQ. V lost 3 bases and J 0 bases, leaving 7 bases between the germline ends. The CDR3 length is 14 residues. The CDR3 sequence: CASSFGGSTDTQYF. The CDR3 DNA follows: TGTGCCAGCAGCTTCGGTGGAAGCACAGATACGCAGTATTTT. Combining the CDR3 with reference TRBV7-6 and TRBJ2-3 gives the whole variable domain GAGVSQSPRYKVTKRGQDVALRCDPISGHVSLYWYRQALGQGPEFLTYFNYEAQQDKSGLPNDRFSAERPEGSISTLTIQRTEQRDSAMYRCASSFGGSTDTQYFGPGTRLTVL.

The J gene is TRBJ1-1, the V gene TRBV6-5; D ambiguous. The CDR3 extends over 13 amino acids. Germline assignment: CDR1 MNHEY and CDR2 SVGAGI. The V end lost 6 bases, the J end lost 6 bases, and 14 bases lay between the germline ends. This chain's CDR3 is CASSPLGGSEAFF. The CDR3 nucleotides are TGTGCCAGCAGCCCCCTCGGAGGGTCTGAAGCTTTCTTT.

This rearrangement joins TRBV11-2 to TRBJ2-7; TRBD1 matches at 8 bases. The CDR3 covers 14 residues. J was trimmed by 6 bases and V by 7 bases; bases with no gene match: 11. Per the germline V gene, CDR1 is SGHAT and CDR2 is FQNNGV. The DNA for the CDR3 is TGTGCCAGCACCGATCCGGGACAGGCAATCGAGCAGTACTTC. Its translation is CASTDPGQAIEQYF.

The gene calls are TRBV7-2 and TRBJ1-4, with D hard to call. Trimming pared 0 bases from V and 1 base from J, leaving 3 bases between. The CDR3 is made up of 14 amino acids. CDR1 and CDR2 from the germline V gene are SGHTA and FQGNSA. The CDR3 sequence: CASSLAGTNEKLFF. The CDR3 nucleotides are TGTGCCAGCAGCTTAGCGGGAACTAATGAAAAACTGTTTTTT.

The chain's CDR3 is CASSPRSGGNTEAFF. The CDR3 DNA follows: TGTGCCAGCAGCCCGAGATCGGGGGGAAACACTGAAGCTTTCTTT. V usage is TRBV9 and J usage is TRBJ1-1; D may be TRBD1 (5 bases). In germline, CDR1 is SGDLS, CDR2 YYNGEE. The ends were cut back, 4 bases at V and 2 bases at J, with 15 bases in the middle. The length of the CDR3 is 15 residues.

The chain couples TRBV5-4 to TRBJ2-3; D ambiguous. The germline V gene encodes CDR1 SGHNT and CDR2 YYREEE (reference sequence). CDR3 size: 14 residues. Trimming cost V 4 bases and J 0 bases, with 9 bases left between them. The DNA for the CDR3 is TGTGCCAGCAGCCTCGACATCAGCACAGATACGCAGTATTTT. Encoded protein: CASSLDISTDTQYF.

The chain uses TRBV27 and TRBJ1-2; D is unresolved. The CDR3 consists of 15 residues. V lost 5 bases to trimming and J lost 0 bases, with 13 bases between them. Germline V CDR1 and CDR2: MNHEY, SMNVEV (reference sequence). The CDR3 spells CASSPGGPTNYGYTF. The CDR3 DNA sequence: TGTGCCAGCAGTCCCGGCGGCCCAACTAACTATGGCTACACCTTC.

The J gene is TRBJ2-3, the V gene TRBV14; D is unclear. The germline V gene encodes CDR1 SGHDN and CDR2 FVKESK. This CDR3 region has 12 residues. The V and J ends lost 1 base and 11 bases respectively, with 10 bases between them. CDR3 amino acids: CASSQAGPGQYF. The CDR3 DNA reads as TGTGCCAGCAGCCAAGCGGGCCCCGGGCAGTATTTT.

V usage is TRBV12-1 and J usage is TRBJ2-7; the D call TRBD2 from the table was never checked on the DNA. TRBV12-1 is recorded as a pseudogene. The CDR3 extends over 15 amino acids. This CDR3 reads CASSFGCGGPYEQYF. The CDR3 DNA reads TGTGCCAGCAGCTTTGGGTGCGGGGGGCCCTACGAGCAGTACTTC.

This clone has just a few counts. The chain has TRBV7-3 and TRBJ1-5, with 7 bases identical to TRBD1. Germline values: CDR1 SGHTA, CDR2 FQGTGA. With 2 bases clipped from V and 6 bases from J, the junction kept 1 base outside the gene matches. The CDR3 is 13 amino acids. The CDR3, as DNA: TGTGCCAGCAGCTTAGACAGGGTTCAGCCCCAGCATTTT. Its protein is CASSLDRVQPQHF.

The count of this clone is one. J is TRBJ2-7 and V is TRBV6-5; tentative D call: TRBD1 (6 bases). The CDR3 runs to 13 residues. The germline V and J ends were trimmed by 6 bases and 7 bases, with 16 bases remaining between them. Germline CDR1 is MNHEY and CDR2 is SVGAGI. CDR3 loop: CASRDIRGGEQYF. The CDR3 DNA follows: TGTGCCAGCAGGGATATCAGGGGCGGGGAGCAGTACTTC.

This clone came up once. CDR3 nucleotides: TGTGCCAGCAGCTTAGGGCAGGGACGTAGGACTGAAGCTTTCTTT. This codes for CASSLGQGRRTEAFF. The V gene is TRBV11-2, the J gene TRBJ1-1; D possibly corresponds to TRBD1 (5 bases). Between the trimmed V and J ends, which lost 1 base and 5 bases, there was a span of 14 bases. The CDR3 contains 15 residues. Germline CDR1 is SGHAT and CDR2 is FQNNGV.

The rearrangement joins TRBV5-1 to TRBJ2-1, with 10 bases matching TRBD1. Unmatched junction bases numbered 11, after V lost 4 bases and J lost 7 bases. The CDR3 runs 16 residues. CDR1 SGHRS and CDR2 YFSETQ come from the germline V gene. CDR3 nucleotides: TGCGCCAGCAGCAGCCCCCGGGACAGGGGAGGGAATGAGCAGTTCTTC. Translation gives CASSSPRDRGGNEQFF.

Here the CDR3 reads CASSSSGTGFLEQYF. CDR3 sequence (DNA): TGCGCCAGCAGCTCCTCCGGGACAGGGTTTCTCGAGCAGTACTTC. V is TRBV5-1 and J is TRBJ2-7; TRBD1 matches at 9 bases. Trimming removed 3 bases from V and 6 bases from J; junction bases left unmatched: 10. The germline V gene encodes CDR1 SGHRS and CDR2 YFSETQ. The CDR3 runs 15 residues.

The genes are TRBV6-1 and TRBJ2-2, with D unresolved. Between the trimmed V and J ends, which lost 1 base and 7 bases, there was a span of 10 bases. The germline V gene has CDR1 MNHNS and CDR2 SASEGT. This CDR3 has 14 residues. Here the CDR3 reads CASSEGWASGELFF. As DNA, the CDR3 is TGTGCCAGCAGTGAAGGGTGGGCCAGCGGGGAGCTGTTTTTT.

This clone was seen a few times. CDR3 protein: CAWGTGQGYTEAFF. The CDR3 coding sequence is TGTGCCTGGGGGACGGGACAGGGGTACACTGAAGCTTTCTTT. This chain uses TRBV30 with TRBJ1-1; 10 bases are shared with TRBD1. J lost 3 bases, V lost 5 bases, and 6 bases had no gene match. CDR3 length: 14 amino acids. Germline V gene sequence: CDR1 GTSNPN, CDR2 SVGIG (reference sequence). The whole variable domain, filled in from reference TRBV30 and TRBJ1-1, reads SQTIHQWPATLVQPVGSPLSLECTVEGTSNPNLYWYRQAAGRGLQLLFYSVGIGQISSEVPQNLSASRPQDRQFILSSKKLLLSDSGFYLCAWGTGQGYTEAFFGQGTRLTVV.

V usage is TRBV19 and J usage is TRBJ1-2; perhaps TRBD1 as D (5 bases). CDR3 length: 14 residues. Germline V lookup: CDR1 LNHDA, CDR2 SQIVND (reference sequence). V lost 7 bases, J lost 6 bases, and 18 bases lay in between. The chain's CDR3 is CASMRVRGEDGYTF. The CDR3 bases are TGTGCCAGTATGAGGGTCCGGGGGGAAGATGGCTACACCTTC. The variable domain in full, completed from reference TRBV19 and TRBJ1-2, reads DGGITQSPKYLFRKEGQNVTLSCEQNLNHDAMYWYRQDPGQGLRLIYYSQIVNDFQKGDIAEGYSVSREKKESFPLTVTSAQKNPTAFYLCASMRVRGEDGYTFGSGTRLTVV.

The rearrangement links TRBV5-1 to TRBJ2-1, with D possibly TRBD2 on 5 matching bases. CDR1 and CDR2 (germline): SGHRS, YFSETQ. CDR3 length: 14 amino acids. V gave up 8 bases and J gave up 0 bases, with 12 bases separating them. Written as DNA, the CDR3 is TGCGCCAGTAAGACGGGGTTCTCCTACAATGAGCAGTTCTTC. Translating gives CASKTGFSYNEQFF.

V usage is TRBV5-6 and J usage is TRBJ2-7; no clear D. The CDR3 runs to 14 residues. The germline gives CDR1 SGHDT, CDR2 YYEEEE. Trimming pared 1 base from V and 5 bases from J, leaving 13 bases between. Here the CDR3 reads CASSLKGNPNEQYF. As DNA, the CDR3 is TGTGCCAGCAGCTTGAAGGGAAACCCTAACGAGCAGTACTTC.

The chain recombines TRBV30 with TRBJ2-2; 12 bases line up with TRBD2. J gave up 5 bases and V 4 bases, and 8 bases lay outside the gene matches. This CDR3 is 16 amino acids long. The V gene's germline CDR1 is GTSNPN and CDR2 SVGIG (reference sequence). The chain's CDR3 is CAWTHGLAGSTGELFF. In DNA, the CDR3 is TGTGCCTGGACCCACGGACTAGCGGGATCTACCGGGGAGCTGTTTTTT. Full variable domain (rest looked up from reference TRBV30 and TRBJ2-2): SQTIHQWPATLVQPVGSPLSLECTVEGTSNPNLYWYRQAAGRGLQLLFYSVGIGQISSEVPQNLSASRPQDRQFILSSKKLLLSDSGFYLCAWTHGLAGSTGELFFGEGSRLTVL.

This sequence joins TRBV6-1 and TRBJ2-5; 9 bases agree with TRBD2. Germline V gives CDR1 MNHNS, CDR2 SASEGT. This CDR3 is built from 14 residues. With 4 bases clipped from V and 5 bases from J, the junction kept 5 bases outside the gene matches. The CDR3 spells CASSATAGGETQYF. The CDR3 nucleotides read TGTGCCAGCAGTGCCACGGCGGGAGGGGAGACCCAGTACTTC.

The CDR3 spells CASSRLVSSYNEQFF. CDR3 nucleotide sequence: TGTGCCAGTAGTAGACTAGTGAGCTCCTACAATGAGCAGTTCTTC. The chain employs TRBV19 and TRBJ2-1, with D tentatively TRBD2 (6 bases). Germline CDR1 LNHDA, CDR2 SQIVND (reference sequence). V was trimmed by 4 bases and J by 0 bases, leaving 10 bases between them. The CDR3 loop spans 15 amino acids.

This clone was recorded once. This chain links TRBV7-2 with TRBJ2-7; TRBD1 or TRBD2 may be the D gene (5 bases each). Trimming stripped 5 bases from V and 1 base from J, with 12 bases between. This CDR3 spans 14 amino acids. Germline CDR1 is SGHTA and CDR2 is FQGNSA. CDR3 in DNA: TGTGCCAGCAGCCGGGACGGACTTTCCTACGAGCAGTACTTC. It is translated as CASSRDGLSYEQYF.

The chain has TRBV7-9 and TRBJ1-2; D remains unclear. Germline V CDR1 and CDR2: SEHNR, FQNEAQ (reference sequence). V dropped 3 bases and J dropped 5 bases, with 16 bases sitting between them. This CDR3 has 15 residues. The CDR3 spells CASSLSSSYIYGYTF. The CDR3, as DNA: TGTGCCAGCAGCTTGTCGAGCAGTTATATATATGGCTACACCTTC.

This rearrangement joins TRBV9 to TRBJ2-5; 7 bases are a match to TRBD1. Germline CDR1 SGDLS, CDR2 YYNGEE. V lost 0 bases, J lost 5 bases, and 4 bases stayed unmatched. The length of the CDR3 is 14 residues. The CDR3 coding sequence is TGTGCCAGCAGCGTAGGACAGGGCGGCGAGACCCAGTACTTC. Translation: CASSVGQGGETQYF.

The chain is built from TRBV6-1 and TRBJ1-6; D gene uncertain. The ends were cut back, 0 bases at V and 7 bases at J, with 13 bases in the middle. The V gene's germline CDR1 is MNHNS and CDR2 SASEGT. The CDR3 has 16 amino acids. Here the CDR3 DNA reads TGTGCCAGCAGTGAAGCGCGTCTATCCAGGAATTCACCCCTCCACTTT. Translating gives CASSEARLSRNSPLHF.

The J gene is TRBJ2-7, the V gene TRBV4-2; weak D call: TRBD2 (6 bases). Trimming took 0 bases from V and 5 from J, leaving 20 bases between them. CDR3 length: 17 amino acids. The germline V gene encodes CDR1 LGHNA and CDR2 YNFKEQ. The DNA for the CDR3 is TGTGCCAGCAGCCAAGATCTCCTGTGGAGGGGTGGCGACGAGCAGTACTTC. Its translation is CASSQDLLWRGGDEQYF.

Here the CDR3 DNA reads TGCAGCGTTGTCCCGGGACAGGGAAGCAGGGAAGCTTTCTTT. Its protein is CSVVPGQGSREAFF. V usage is TRBV29-1 and J usage is TRBJ1-1, with 9 bases matching TRBD1. CDR1 and CDR2 from the germline V gene are SQVTM and ANQGSEA. V lost 4 bases, J lost 8 bases, and 11 bases stayed unmatched. CDR3 length equals 14 residues. Together with reference TRBV29-1 and TRBJ1-1, the CDR3 gives the full variable domain: SAVISQKPSRDICQRGTSLTIQCQVDSQVTMMFWYRQQPGQSLTLIATANQGSEATYESGFVIDKFPISRPNLTFSTLTVSNMSPEDSSIYLCSVVPGQGSREAFFGQGTRLTVV.

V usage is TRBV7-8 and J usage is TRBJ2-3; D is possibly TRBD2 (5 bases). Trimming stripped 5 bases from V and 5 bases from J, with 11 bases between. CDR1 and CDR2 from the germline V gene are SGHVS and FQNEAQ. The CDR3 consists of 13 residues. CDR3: CASSVTNLDTQYF. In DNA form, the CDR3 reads TGTGCCAGCAGCGTGACTAATCTAGATACGCAGTATTTT.